This T cell receptor (beta chain) appears in the sequencing data of a study of cytomegalovirus exposure and HLA in healthy donors. Study conclusions and caveats: The study designated about 160 TCR beta chains cytomegalovirus-associated. Most TCR sequences were rare, but some public TCRs occurred in many donors.

Clones were sequenced by immunoSEQ multiplex PCR, and TCRdb holds only the in-frame ones, with some missing. The table includes hundreds of thousands of clones, approximately 87% detected once. Only a few counts were recorded for this clone. Its target is unknown. The CDR3 consists of 18 residues. The chain employs TRBV21-1 and TRBJ1-5; the listed D gene, TRBD1, was not tested against the DNA. TRBV21-1 is listed as a pseudogene. This TCR was recovered from a woman between 18 and 29 years old in good health and CMV-seronegative. The sample was PBMCs. CDR3 DNA sequence: TGTGCCAGCAGTCATCCGGGACAGGGATATGGTAGCAATCAGCCCCAGCATTTT. Its translation is CASSHPGQGYGSNQPQHF.